The next 30 T cell receptor beta chains were all read from a single sample in a study of OX40 agonist ivuxolimab in advanced cancers. Data came from immunoSEQ multiplex PCR; TCRdb stores just in-frame clones and leaves some out. Found here are 74,000 or so clones, around 83% of them singletons; the top ten hold under 2.5%. Specimen: CD4+ or CD8+ T cells sorted from blood, collected in a trial of the OX40 agonist ivuxolimab. Receptors were obtained from an adult with an advanced solid tumor such as melanoma, head and neck, liver or kidney cancer.

The CDR3 DNA follows: TGTGCCAGCAGCAGTGAGTCGAACACTGAAGCTTTCTTT. As protein: CASSSESNTEAFF. The chain couples TRBV28 to TRBJ1-1, with D unresolved. The V gene lost 6 bases and the J gene lost 1 base, with 9 bases spanning the gap. There are 13 residues in the CDR3. Germline V gene lookup returns CDR1 MDHEN and CDR2 SYDVKM.

V and J are TRBV7-8 and TRBJ1-1, with D tentatively TRBD1 (6 bases). The CDR3 extends over 16 amino acids. Trimming removed 3 bases at V and 1 base at J, with 15 bases between. CDR1 and CDR2 from the germline V gene are SGHVS and FQNEAQ. Here the CDR3 reads CASSFPWQGQNTEAFF. The CDR3, as DNA: TGTGCCAGCAGCTTCCCATGGCAGGGGCAGAACACTGAAGCTTTCTTT.

The chain combines TRBV5-5 with TRBJ2-2; TRBD2 aligns across 7 bases. The CDR3 spans 15 residues. The V gene's germline CDR1 is SGHKS and CDR2 YYEKEE (reference sequence). Trimming took 0 bases from V and 6 from J; bases not matched to a gene: 5. The CDR3: CASSLELGRAGELFF. The CDR3 DNA sequence: TGTGCCAGCAGCTTGGAGTTGGGGAGGGCCGGGGAGCTGTTTTTT.

The chain carries TRBV25-1 and TRBJ1-1, with D unclear. V was shortened by 0 bases and J by 6 bases, with 14 bases between the two germline ends. This CDR3 contains 15 residues. CDR1 is MGHDK and CDR2 is SYGVNS in the germline V gene. The CDR3 DNA reads TGTGCCAGCAGTGAATACGGGGTTGTATCTCCTGAAGCTTTCTTT. Translating it yields CASSEYGVVSPEAFF.

The rearrangement links TRBV10-3 to TRBJ2-1; D is ambiguous. Deletions cut 4 bases from V and 9 bases from J, with 10 bases between. The germline gives CDR1 ENHRY, CDR2 SYGVKD. CDR3 length equals 12 residues. CDR3 sequence: CAISVHFGEQFF. The CDR3 DNA follows: TGTGCCATCAGTGTCCATTTCGGTGAGCAGTTCTTC.

This clone appeared once. The chain uses TRBV7-3 and TRBJ2-1; 7 nucleotides align to TRBD1. The CDR3 covers 13 residues. Germline-derived CDR1 and CDR2 are SGHTA and FQGTGA. The ends lost 1 base at V and 9 bases at J; junction bases unmatched: 3. The CDR3 bases are TGTGCCAGCAGCTTAAAACGACAGGGTGAGCAGTTCTTC. Translating gives CASSLKRQGEQFF.

This clone was observed once. V gene TRBV5-1 combines with J gene TRBJ2-7; TRBD2 matches at 14 bases. CDR3 length: 17 amino acids. Germline V gene lookup returns CDR1 SGHRS and CDR2 YFSETQ. V lost 0 bases and J lost 0; bases outside the gene matches: 2. The CDR3 reads CASSLGLAGGSSYEQYF. CDR3 in DNA: TGCGCCAGCAGCTTGGGACTAGCGGGAGGGAGCTCCTACGAGCAGTACTTC. The full variable domain, completed using reference TRBV5-1 and TRBJ2-7, is KAGVTQTPRYLIKTRGQQVTLSCSPISGHRSVSWYQQTPGQGLQFLFEYFSETQRNKGNFPGRFSGRQFSNSRSEMNVSTLELGDSALYLCASSLGLAGGSSYEQYFGPGTRLTVT.

DNA of the CDR3: TGTGCCAGCAGCTCCAAGACAGGGCCGAACACTGAAGCTTTCTTT. Translation gives CASSSKTGPNTEAFF. V gene TRBV5-4 combines with J gene TRBJ1-1; TRBD1 matches 7 bases. V was pared by 3 bases and J by 1 base, with 6 bases of the junction left unmatched. In germline, CDR1 is SGHNT, CDR2 YYREEE (reference sequence). The CDR3 length is 15 residues.

The chain is built from TRBV2 and TRBJ1-5, with D unclear. V shed 6 bases and J shed 7 bases, with 16 bases lying between them. The V gene's germline CDR1 is SNHLY and CDR2 FYNNEI. This CDR3 has 14 amino acids. CDR3 loop: CASSREMLSQPQHF. CDR3 nucleotides: TGTGCCAGCAGCCGCGAGATGTTAAGCCAGCCCCAGCATTTT.

V is TRBV2 and J is TRBJ1-1, with D maybe TRBD1 (6 bases). Germline V gene lookup returns CDR1 SNHLY and CDR2 FYNNEI. V was shortened by 6 bases and J by 0 bases, with 8 bases between the two germline ends. The CDR3 is 13 amino acids. DNA of the CDR3: TGTGCCAGCAGGACAGGCATGAACACTGAAGCTTTCTTT. It translates to CASRTGMNTEAFF.

This clone was seen just once. V and J are TRBV2 and TRBJ2-3, with a weak D call TRBD2 (6 bases). V was clipped by 8 bases and J by 1 base, with 16 bases between them. The CDR3 runs 15 residues. In germline, CDR1 is SNHLY, CDR2 FYNNEI. Written as DNA, the CDR3 is TGTGCCAGCTCGGGGTTTAGCGGTCGCACAGATACGCAGTATTTT. This sequence encodes CASSGFSGRTDTQYF.

This chain connects TRBV2 to TRBJ2-7, with D perhaps matching TRBD1 (7 bases). This CDR3 has 14 residues. The germline gives CDR1 SNHLY, CDR2 FYNNEI. The ends were cut back, 6 bases at V and 2 bases at J, with 14 bases in the middle. The CDR3 is CASRRAGTAYEQYF. The CDR3 coding sequence is TGTGCCAGCAGGCGCGCGGGGACAGCCTACGAGCAGTACTTC.

CDR3 sequence: CAGSRGGRANTGELFF. The DNA for the CDR3 is TGTGCCGGAAGCAGGGGAGGGAGGGCGAACACCGGGGAGCTGTTTTTT. V usage is TRBV9 and J usage is TRBJ2-2, with D possibly TRBD2 on 7 matching bases. The CDR3 sequence is 16 residues long. Trimming stripped 10 bases from V and 0 bases from J, with 19 bases between. Germline V lookup: CDR1 SGDLS, CDR2 YYNGEE.

This clone was recorded once. This chain uses TRBV9 with TRBJ2-3, with D tentatively TRBD2 (5 bases). CDR3 length: 16 amino acids. Germline-derived CDR1 and CDR2 are SGDLS and YYNGEE. The V and J ends lost 1 base and 6 bases respectively, with 18 bases between them. The DNA of the CDR3 is TGTGCCAGCAGCGTAAGCCTAGCCCGCCTGGGGGATACGCAGTATTTT. Translated, it gives CASSVSLARLGDTQYF.

The CDR3 protein is CASSFIPGQGAGNTIYF. The DNA of the CDR3 is TGTGCCAGCAGCTTTATCCCGGGACAGGGGGCTGGAAACACCATATATTTT. The chain carries TRBV7-9 and TRBJ1-3; 11 nucleotides match TRBD1. The germline gives CDR1 SEHNR, CDR2 FQNEAQ (reference sequence). This CDR3 is 17 amino acids long. V lost 3 bases and J lost 2; bases outside the gene matches: 6.

V usage is TRBV28 and J usage is TRBJ1-5; D remains unclear. The CDR3 is made up of 12 amino acids. The V end was cut by 2 bases, the J end by 7 bases, with 6 bases between. From germline, CDR1 is MDHEN and CDR2 SYDVKM. CDR3 region: CASSLDFQPQHF. CDR3 DNA: TGTGCCAGCAGTTTAGATTTCCAGCCCCAGCATTTT.

The chain uses TRBV6-4 and TRBJ1-2, with no clear D. V lost 8 bases, J lost 8 bases, and 9 bases lay in between. Germline CDR1 is MRHNA and CDR2 is SNTAGT. The CDR3 contains 10 residues. The CDR3 DNA is TGTGCCAGCGATAATGGGGGCTACACCTTC. Its protein product is CASDNGGYTF.

This clone showed up just a few times. The chain links TRBV2 to TRBJ2-7, with TRBD1 identical over 11 bases. V trimming: 6 bases; J trimming: 6 bases; junction bases outside the gene matches: 4. The CDR3 covers 13 residues. CDR1 and CDR2 (germline): SNHLY, FYNNEI. CDR3 DNA sequence: TGTGCCAGCAGCGAGGGACAGGGGGGCGAGCAGTACTTC. Translation: CASSEGQGGEQYF.

This clone was seen a few times. V and J are TRBV6-1 and TRBJ2-2; possibly TRBD2 for D (5 bases). CDR3 length equals 13 residues. V was pared by 8 bases and J by 3 bases, with 10 bases between. Germline loops: CDR1 MNHNS, CDR2 SASEGT. The DNA of the CDR3 is TGTGCCAGCGGGAGCCGGCACACCGGGGAGCTGTTTTTT. Its translation is CASGSRHTGELFF.

The chain employs TRBV4-1 and TRBJ1-2, with D perhaps matching TRBD1 (5 bases). The CDR3 has 15 residues. CDR1 and CDR2 (germline): MGHRA, YSYEKL. V was cut by 0 bases and J by 4 bases, with 12 bases left in between. This chain's CDR3 is CASSQELRGFYGYTF. In nucleotides, the CDR3 is TGCGCCAGCAGCCAAGAACTAAGGGGCTTCTATGGCTACACCTTC.

The V gene is TRBV30, the J gene TRBJ1-5, with 8 bases that match TRBD1. The V and J ends lost 0 bases and 1 base, in that order; junction bases with no gene match: 11. The length of the CDR3 is 18 residues. Germline V gene lookup returns CDR1 GTSNPN and CDR2 SVGIG (reference sequence). The CDR3 loop is CAWSVPSDRGRSNQPQHF. In nucleotides, the CDR3 is TGTGCCTGGAGTGTACCAAGTGACAGGGGAAGGAGCAATCAGCCCCAGCATTTT. Variable domain in full (rest from reference TRBV30 and TRBJ1-5): SQTIHQWPATLVQPVGSPLSLECTVEGTSNPNLYWYRQAAGRGLQLLFYSVGIGQISSEVPQNLSASRPQDRQFILSSKKLLLSDSGFYLCAWSVPSDRGRSNQPQHFGDGTRLSIL.

The rearrangement joins TRBV27 to TRBJ2-2; weak D call: TRBD2 (5 bases). Trimming shortened V by 0 bases and J by 9 bases, and 8 bases separated the two germline ends. Germline lookup yields CDR1 MNHEY and CDR2 SMNVEV (reference sequence). The CDR3 is 13 amino acids. DNA of the CDR3: TGTGCCAGCAGTTTATCGTGGGAGCGGGAGCTGTTTTTT. Encoded protein: CASSLSWERELFF.

The CDR3 sequence is CASSLDGTPRETQYF. CDR3 sequence (DNA): TGTGCCAGCAGCTTGGACGGGACCCCCCGAGAGACCCAGTACTTC. The J gene is TRBJ2-5, the V gene TRBV5-4; D possibly matches TRBD1 or TRBD2 (5 bases each). Looked up from germline, CDR1 is SGHNT and CDR2 is YYREEE (reference sequence). The length of the CDR3 is 15 residues. V was trimmed by 0 bases and J by 4 bases, leaving 13 bases between them.

This chain links TRBV27 with TRBJ1-1; D may be TRBD1 (6 bases). CDR1 and CDR2 from the germline V gene are MNHEY and SMNVEV (reference sequence). Trimming pared 6 bases from V and 2 bases from J, leaving 16 bases between. The CDR3 loop spans 15 amino acids. In nucleotides, the CDR3 is TGTGCCAGCAGCGACCTTCGGGGGCGCAACACTGAAGCTTTCTTT. Translation gives CASSDLRGRNTEAFF.

The chain is built from TRBV11-2 and TRBJ1-2; 10 bases map to TRBD1. V trimming: 4 bases; J trimming: 11 bases; junction bases outside the gene matches: 13. From germline, CDR1 is SGHAT and CDR2 FQNNGV. The CDR3 sequence is 15 residues long. For the CDR3, the DNA is TGTGCCAGCAGCTCTTACCGGGACAGGGGCCTCGGTTACACCTTC. It specifies CASSSYRDRGLGYTF.

This chain links TRBV27 with TRBJ1-6; 7 nucleotides agree with TRBD1. Per the germline V gene, CDR1 is MNHEY and CDR2 is SMNVEV (reference sequence). The CDR3 consists of 17 residues. V was clipped by 5 bases and J by 0 bases; unmatched bases: 7. CDR3 residues: CASSPETGSSYNSPLHF. The CDR3, as DNA: TGTGCCAGCAGTCCAGAGACAGGGAGCTCCTATAATTCACCCCTCCACTTT.

V is TRBV5-1 and J is TRBJ2-7; 7 bases are shared with TRBD2. Unmatched junction bases numbered 12, after V lost 4 bases and J lost 2 bases. CDR1 is SGHRS and CDR2 is YFSETQ in the germline V gene. There are 16 residues in the CDR3. CDR3 nucleotide sequence: TGCGCCAGCAGCCCAACCCTGGGGGGGAGGACCTACGAGCAGTACTTC. This encodes CASSPTLGGRTYEQYF.

J is TRBJ2-5 and V is TRBV7-8, with D uncertain. Germline assignment: CDR1 SGHVS and CDR2 FQNEAQ. This CDR3 has 14 amino acids. V lost 1 base and J 5 bases, leaving 11 bases between the germline ends. The chain's CDR3 is CASSLGVGSETQYF. In nucleotides, the CDR3 is TGTGCCAGCAGCTTAGGGGTGGGATCGGAGACCCAGTACTTC.

This clone appeared a single time. The chain joins TRBV2 to TRBJ2-7; D unclear. The germline CDR1 and CDR2 sequences are SNHLY and FYNNEI. This CDR3 has 14 residues. V lost 2 bases, J lost 2 bases, and 10 bases lay in between. CDR3 amino acids: CASSELATTYEQYF. CDR3 coding DNA: TGTGCCAGCAGTGAACTCGCAACAACCTACGAGCAGTACTTC.

This chain connects TRBV12-5 to TRBJ2-7, with 9 bases matching TRBD2. With V trimmed by 7 bases and J by 6 bases, 10 bases remained unmatched. This CDR3 has 14 amino acids. Looked up from germline, CDR1 is LGHNT and CDR2 is FRNRAP. CDR3 loop: CASAKEAGGGEQYF. CDR3 nucleotides: TGTGCTAGTGCCAAAGAGGCGGGAGGGGGCGAGCAGTACTTC.